This T cell receptor beta chain appears in the sequencing data of a study of technical replicates of blood from a few donors. The protocol was immunoSEQ multiplex PCR, while the TCRdb copy is restricted to in-frame clones and leaves out a portion. The table records about 90,000 clones, around 93% of them present only once. The trim removed 1 base at V and 3 bases at J, leaving 3 bases unmatched. This CDR3 comprises 14 residues. CDR1 MNHEY and CDR2 SVGAGI come from the germline V gene. The source of this sequence is a human donor in good health. The specimen was T cells isolated from PBMCs. The V and J genes are TRBV6-5 and TRBJ2-7; 7 nucleotides line up with TRBD1. In nucleotides, the CDR3 is TGTGCCAGCAGTTACTATGGACAGGACTACGAGCAGTACTTC. Translating gives CASSYYGQDYEQYF.